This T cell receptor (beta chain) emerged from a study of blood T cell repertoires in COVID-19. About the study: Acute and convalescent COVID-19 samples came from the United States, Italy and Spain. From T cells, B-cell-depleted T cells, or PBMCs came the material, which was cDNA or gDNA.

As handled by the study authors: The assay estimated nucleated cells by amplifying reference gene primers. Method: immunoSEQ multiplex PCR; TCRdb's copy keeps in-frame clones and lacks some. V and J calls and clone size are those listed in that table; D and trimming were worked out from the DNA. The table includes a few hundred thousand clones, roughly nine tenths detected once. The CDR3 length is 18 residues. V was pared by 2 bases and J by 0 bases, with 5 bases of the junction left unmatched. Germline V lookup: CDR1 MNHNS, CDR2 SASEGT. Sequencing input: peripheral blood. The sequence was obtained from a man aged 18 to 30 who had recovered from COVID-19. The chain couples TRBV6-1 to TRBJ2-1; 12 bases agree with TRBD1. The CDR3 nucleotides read TGTGCCAGCAGTGAACCCCCGGGACAGGGGGCCTCCTACAATGAGCAGTTCTTC. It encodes CASSEPPGQGASYNEQFF.